A selection of T cell receptor beta chains follows, all from one sample in a study of control samples from healthy donors and cancer patients. Profiled with immunoSEQ multiplex PCR; TCRdb holds only in-frame clones, not every one. The sample comprises some 150,000 clones, just under 95% of which are singletons, and 4.1% rests with the top ten. The material sequenced was blood. The receptors derive from a woman in her sixties in good health. Each CDR3 is given with its conserved first and last residue. Each record gives: CDR3 protein, CDR3 DNA, D gene, clone size, J gene, CDR3 length, V gene. D genes are given only for firm matches. A row's size may be missing; if present it is once, few, many or a size class.

CDR3: CASSHDRAPTNEKLFF
DNA: TGTGCCAGCAGTCACGACCGAGCACCTACTAATGAAAAACTGTTTTTT
D: -
size: -
J: TRBJ1-4
length: 16
V: TRBV27

CDR3: CASNPSQGNSPLHF
DNA: TGTGCCAGCAACCCTTCGCAGGGTAATTCACCCCTCCACTTT
D: -
size: -
J: TRBJ1-6
length: 14
V: TRBV2

CDR3: CAISERGTDGNQPQHF
DNA: TGTGCCATCAGTGAGCGCGGGACAGATGGAAATCAGCCCCAGCATTTT
D: TRBD1
size: -
J: TRBJ1-5
length: 16
V: TRBV10-3

CDR3: CASSQPAGEFTDTQYF
DNA: TGTGCCAGCAGCCAACCAGCGGGGGAGTTCACAGATACGCAGTATTTT
D: TRBD2
size: -
J: TRBJ2-3
length: 16
V: TRBV3-1/TRBV3-2

CDR3: CASSSLTGDNQPQHF
DNA: TGTGCCAGCAGTTCCTTGACAGGGGACAATCAGCCCCAGCATTTT
D: TRBD1
size: -
J: TRBJ1-5
length: 15
V: TRBV27

CDR3: CASSETGDTEALF
DNA: TGTGCCAGCAGCGAGACAGGGGACACTGAAGCTCTCTTT
D: TRBD1
size: -
J: TRBJ1-1
length: 13
V: TRBV2

CDR3: CAWRDRGLSEAFF
DNA: TGTGCCTGGAGGGACAGGGGTTTGTCTGAAGCTTTCTTT
D: TRBD1
size: -
J: TRBJ1-1
length: 13
V: TRBV30

CDR3: CAISELEAGNTIYF
DNA: TGTGCCATCAGTGAGTTGGAGGCTGGAAACACCATATATTTT
D: -
size: -
J: TRBJ1-3
length: 14
V: TRBV10-3

CDR3: CASSLENRAGAEQYF
DNA: TGTGCCAGCAGCTTAGAAAATCGAGCGGGGGCCGAGCAGTACTTC
D: TRBD2
size: -
J: TRBJ2-7
length: 15
V: TRBV11-3

CDR3: CASSFRVPSTDTQYF
DNA: TGCGCCAGCAGCTTTAGAGTTCCTAGCACAGATACGCAGTATTTT
D: -
size: -
J: TRBJ2-3
length: 15
V: TRBV5-1

CDR3: CASSYGDRVTEAFF
DNA: TGTGCCAGCAGTTATGGGGACAGGGTCACTGAAGCTTTCTTT
D: TRBD1
size: -
J: TRBJ1-1
length: 14
V: TRBV6-5

CDR3: CAWSGTGGTEAFF
DNA: TGTGCCTGGAGTGGGACAGGGGGCACTGAAGCTTTCTTT
D: TRBD1
size: -
J: TRBJ1-1
length: 13
V: TRBV30

CDR3: CASSPGAWGGNQPQHF
DNA: TGTGCCAGCAGCCCTGGGGCCTGGGGTGGTAATCAGCCCCAGCATTTT
D: -
size: -
J: TRBJ1-5
length: 16
V: TRBV7-2

CDR3: CASSEAAGRHEAFF
DNA: TGTGCCAGCAGTGAAGCGGCGGGGCGACATGAAGCTTTCTTT
D: -
size: -
J: TRBJ1-1
length: 14
V: TRBV2

CDR3: CASSLKQGAYNEQFF
DNA: TGTGCCAGCAGCTTGAAACAGGGGGCCTACAATGAGCAGTTCTTC
D: TRBD1
size: -
J: TRBJ2-1
length: 15
V: TRBV5-8

CDR3: CASSVGSSVSQYF
DNA: TGTGCCAGCAGTGTAGGCAGCTCGGTATCGCAGTATTTT
D: -
size: -
J: TRBJ2-3
length: 13
V: TRBV25-1

CDR3: CASSQAPGTEAFF
DNA: TGTGCCAGCAGCCAGGCCCCAGGAACTGAAGCTTTCTTT
D: -
size: once
J: TRBJ1-1
length: 13
V: TRBV25-1

CDR3: CASSPSREEKLFF
DNA: TGTGCCAGCAGCCCCAGCAGGGAGGAAAAACTGTTTTTT
D: -
size: -
J: TRBJ1-4
length: 13
V: TRBV7-9

CDR3: CASSQLVHQETQYF
DNA: TGTGCCAGCAGCCAGTTGGTACACCAAGAGACCCAGTACTTC
D: -
size: -
J: TRBJ2-5
length: 14
V: TRBV11-1

CDR3: CASGDRGNTEAFF
DNA: TGTGCCAGTGGGGACAGGGGGAACACTGAAGCTTTCTTT
D: TRBD1
size: -
J: TRBJ1-1
length: 13
V: TRBV2

CDR3: CASSHDFTGRTEAFF
DNA: TGTGCCAGCAGCCACGACTTTACGGGGCGGACTGAAGCTTTCTTT
D: -
size: -
J: TRBJ1-1
length: 15
V: TRBV3-1/TRBV3-2

CDR3: CASSLQGYSNQPQHF
DNA: TGTGCCAGCAGTCTACAGGGGTACAGCAATCAGCCCCAGCATTTT
D: TRBD1
size: once
J: TRBJ1-5
length: 15
V: TRBV5-8

CDR3: CASSPNYRGPRETQYF
DNA: TGCGCCAGCAGCCCGAATTACAGGGGCCCCAGGGAGACCCAGTACTTC
D: TRBD1
size: once
J: TRBJ2-5
length: 16
V: TRBV4-3

CDR3: CASSPGPATNEKLFF
DNA: TGTGCCAGCAGCCCGGGACCCGCAACTAATGAAAAACTGTTTTTT
D: -
size: -
J: TRBJ1-4
length: 15
V: TRBV6-5

CDR3: CASSHLESGTGGSPLHF
DNA: TGCGCCAGCAGCCACTTAGAATCTGGGACAGGGGGTTCACCCCTCCACTTT
D: TRBD1
size: -
J: TRBJ1-6
length: 17
V: TRBV4-1

CDR3: CASSRTGNTEAFF
DNA: TGTGCCAGCAGCCGGACTGGGAACACTGAAGCTTTCTTT
D: -
size: -
J: TRBJ1-1
length: 13
V: TRBV11-3

CDR3: CASSQAGTRGQDTQYF
DNA: TGCGCCAGCAGCCAAGCCGGGACTAGGGGACAAGATACGCAGTATTTT
D: TRBD2
size: -
J: TRBJ2-3
length: 16
V: TRBV4-1

CDR3: CASSPLWGARDTQYF
DNA: TGTGCCAGCAGCCCCCTTTGGGGGGCTCGAGATACGCAGTATTTT
D: -
size: -
J: TRBJ2-3
length: 15
V: TRBV9

CDR3: CASSRARGRTDTQYF
DNA: TGCGCCAGCAGCCGCGCCAGGGGCCGCACAGATACGCAGTATTTT
D: -
size: -
J: TRBJ2-3
length: 15
V: TRBV4-3

CDR3: CASSLQGGKETQYF
DNA: TGTGCCAGCAGCTTACAAGGGGGGAAAGAGACCCAGTACTTC
D: -
size: -
J: TRBJ2-5
length: 14
V: TRBV7-2

CDR3: CASSLGFGQRETQYF
DNA: TGTGCCAGCAGCTTGGGGTTCGGACAAAGGGAGACCCAGTACTTC
D: -
size: -
J: TRBJ2-5
length: 15
V: TRBV7-2

CDR3: CASSSRPVDGYTF
DNA: TGTGCCAGCAGCTCTCGACCTGTAGATGGCTACACCTTC
D: -
size: -
J: TRBJ1-2
length: 13
V: TRBV4-2

CDR3: CASSVQGFNTGELFF
DNA: TGTGCCAGCAGTGTACAGGGGTTTAACACCGGGGAGCTGTTTTTT
D: TRBD1
size: -
J: TRBJ2-2
length: 15
V: TRBV2

CDR3: CASGVAGGSTDTQYF
DNA: TGTGCCAGCGGAGTAGCGGGGGGCAGCACAGATACGCAGTATTTT
D: TRBD2
size: -
J: TRBJ2-3
length: 15
V: TRBV6-4

CDR3: CASSLSGSGEQYF
DNA: TGTGCCAGCAGTCTTAGCGGGTCGGGCGAGCAGTACTTC
D: TRBD2
size: once
J: TRBJ2-7
length: 13
V: TRBV12-3/TRBV12-4

CDR3: CASSFYPGENTGTGRLYGYTF
DNA: TGTGCCAGCAGTTTTTACCCGGGGGAGAACACCGGGACAGGGAGGCTCTATGGCTACACCTTC
D: TRBD1
size: once
J: TRBJ1-2
length: 21
V: TRBV27

CDR3: CASSAHRGPNTEAFF
DNA: TGTGCCAGCAGCGCGCACAGGGGTCCGAACACTGAAGCTTTCTTT
D: TRBD1
size: -
J: TRBJ1-1
length: 15
V: TRBV9

CDR3: CASSLGQGRDYGYTF
DNA: TGTGCCAGCTCCCTCGGACAGGGACGAGACTATGGCTACACCTTC
D: TRBD1
size: -
J: TRBJ1-2
length: 15
V: TRBV18

CDR3: CASSLRPGFSGGSLVPGELFF
DNA: TGTGCCAGCAGTTTACGGCCCGGGTTTAGCGGGGGATCATTAGTCCCCGGGGAGCTGTTTTTT
D: TRBD2
size: -
J: TRBJ2-2
length: 21
V: TRBV27

CDR3: CASITEGGADTQYF
DNA: TGTGCCAGCATAACGGAAGGGGGGGCAGATACGCAGTATTTT
D: -
size: -
J: TRBJ2-3
length: 14
V: TRBV6-5

CDR3: CASSVGSGGVSTDTQYF
DNA: TGTGCCAGCAGCGTAGGATCTGGCGGGGTTTCAACAGATACGCAGTATTTT
D: -
size: once
J: TRBJ2-3
length: 17
V: TRBV9

CDR3: CASSFEKPGNTIYF
DNA: TGTGCCAGCAGCTTTGAGAAACCCGGAAACACCATATATTTT
D: -
size: -
J: TRBJ1-3
length: 14
V: TRBV5-5

CDR3: CASSSRGGINYGYTF
DNA: TGTGCCAGCAGCTCCCGGGGGGGTATTAACTATGGCTACACCTTC
D: -
size: -
J: TRBJ1-2
length: 15
V: TRBV7-8

CDR3: CATSRPDRERRAFF
DNA: TGTGCCACCAGCAGGCCCGACAGGGAGCGGAGAGCTTTCTTT
D: TRBD1
size: -
J: TRBJ1-1
length: 14
V: TRBV15

CDR3: CASSQRGSSGDYEQYF
DNA: TGTGCCAGCAGCCAGAGGGGGTCTAGCGGGGATTACGAGCAGTACTTC
D: TRBD2
size: once
J: TRBJ2-7
length: 16
V: TRBV14

CDR3: CASRTGQGWDQPQHF
DNA: TGTGCCAGCAGGACAGGACAGGGGTGGGATCAGCCCCAGCATTTT
D: TRBD1
size: -
J: TRBJ1-5
length: 15
V: TRBV6-6

CDR3: CASSSISRGSVYEQYF
DNA: TGTGCCAGCAGTTCAATTTCAAGGGGATCCGTCTATGAGCAGTACTTC
D: -
size: -
J: TRBJ2-7
length: 16
V: TRBV6-2/TRBV6-3

CDR3: CATSDLGATETEESSYEQYF
DNA: TGTGCCACCAGTGATTTAGGAGCGACCGAGACGGAAGAGAGCTCCTACGAGCAGTACTTC
D: -
size: -
J: TRBJ2-7
length: 20
V: TRBV24-1

CDR3: CASSQWNQEEQFF
DNA: TGCGCCAGCAGCCAATGGAACCAGGAAGAGCAGTTCTTC
D: -
size: -
J: TRBJ2-1
length: 13
V: TRBV4-3

CDR3: CASSQRNGELFF
DNA: TGTGCCAGCAGCCAACGAAATGGGGAGCTGTTTTTT
D: -
size: -
J: TRBJ2-2
length: 12
V: TRBV11-3

CDR3: CASNLGGEYEQYF
DNA: TGTGCCAGCAACTTGGGGGGCGAATACGAGCAGTACTTC
D: -
size: -
J: TRBJ2-7
length: 13
V: TRBV9

CDR3: CASSPSGLANYGYTF
DNA: TGCGCCAGCAGCCCGTCTGGTTTAGCTAACTATGGCTACACCTTC
D: -
size: -
J: TRBJ1-2
length: 15
V: TRBV4-3

CDR3: CASSLVQGLNTEAFF
DNA: TGCGCCAGCAGCTTGGTACAGGGCCTGAACACTGAAGCTTTCTTT
D: -
size: once
J: TRBJ1-1
length: 15
V: TRBV5-1

CDR3: CASSLAGATYEQYF
DNA: TGCGCCAGCAGCTTAGCGGGGGCAACCTACGAGCAGTACTTC
D: TRBD2
size: -
J: TRBJ2-7
length: 14
V: TRBV5-1

CDR3: CASSEWQGANGYTF
DNA: TGTGCCAGCAGTGAATGGCAGGGGGCTAATGGCTACACCTTC
D: TRBD1
size: -
J: TRBJ1-2
length: 14
V: TRBV6-1

CDR3: CASSVRLAGGDTQYF
DNA: TGTGCCAGCAGCGTAAGACTAGCGGGGGGAGATACGCAGTATTTT
D: TRBD2
size: -
J: TRBJ2-3
length: 15
V: TRBV9

CDR3: CASSLTLGGEAFF
DNA: TGTGCCAGCAGTTTAACTCTGGGGGGAGAAGCTTTCTTT
D: -
size: -
J: TRBJ1-1
length: 13
V: TRBV12-3/TRBV12-4

CDR3: CASGEQATSYEQYF
DNA: TGCGCCAGCGGGGAACAGGCTACCTCCTACGAGCAGTACTTC
D: -
size: -
J: TRBJ2-7
length: 14
V: TRBV5-1

CDR3: CASSFSQVGGYTF
DNA: TGTGCCAGCAGCTTTTCTCAGGTTGGGGGCTACACCTTC
D: -
size: -
J: TRBJ1-2
length: 13
V: TRBV5-4